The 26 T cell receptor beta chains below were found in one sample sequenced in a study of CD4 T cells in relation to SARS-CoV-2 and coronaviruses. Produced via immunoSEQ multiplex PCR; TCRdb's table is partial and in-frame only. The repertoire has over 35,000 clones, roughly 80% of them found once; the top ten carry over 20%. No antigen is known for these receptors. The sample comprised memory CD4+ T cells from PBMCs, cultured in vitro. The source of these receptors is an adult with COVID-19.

As DNA, the CDR3 is TGTGCCAGCAGCCAAGCTTCCTGGGAACAAGAGACCCAGTACTTC. As protein: CASSQASWEQETQYF. This sequence joins TRBV3-1 (or the pseudogene TRBV3-2) and TRBJ2-5; D is unresolved. Germline CDR1 LGHDT, CDR2 YNNKEL (reference sequence). Trimming took off 1 base at V and 2 bases at J, with 11 bases between the two ends. The CDR3 extends over 15 amino acids.

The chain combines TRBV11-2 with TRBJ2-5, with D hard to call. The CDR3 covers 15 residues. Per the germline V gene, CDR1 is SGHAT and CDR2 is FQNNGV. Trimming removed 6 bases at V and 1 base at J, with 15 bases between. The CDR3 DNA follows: TGTGCCAGCAGGGGCTCGACGTACTTCCAAGAGACCCAGTACTTC. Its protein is CASRGSTYFQETQYF.

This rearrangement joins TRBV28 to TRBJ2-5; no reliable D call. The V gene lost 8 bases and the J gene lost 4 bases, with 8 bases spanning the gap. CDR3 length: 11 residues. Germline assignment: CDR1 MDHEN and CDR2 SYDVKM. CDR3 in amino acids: CASGRSETQYF. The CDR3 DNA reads TGTGCCAGCGGACGTTCAGAGACCCAGTACTTC.

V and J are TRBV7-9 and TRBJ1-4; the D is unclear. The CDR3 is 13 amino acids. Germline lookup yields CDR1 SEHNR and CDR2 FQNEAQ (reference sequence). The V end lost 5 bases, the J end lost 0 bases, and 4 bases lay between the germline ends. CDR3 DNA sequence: TGTGCCAGCAGCGACACAACTAATGAAAAACTGTTTTTT. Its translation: CASSDTTNEKLFF.

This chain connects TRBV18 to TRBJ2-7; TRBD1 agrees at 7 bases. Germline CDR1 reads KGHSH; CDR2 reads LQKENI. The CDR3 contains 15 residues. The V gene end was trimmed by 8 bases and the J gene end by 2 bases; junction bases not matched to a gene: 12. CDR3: CASQQGTQGAYEQYF. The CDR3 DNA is TGTGCCAGCCAACAAGGGACCCAGGGGGCCTACGAGCAGTACTTC.

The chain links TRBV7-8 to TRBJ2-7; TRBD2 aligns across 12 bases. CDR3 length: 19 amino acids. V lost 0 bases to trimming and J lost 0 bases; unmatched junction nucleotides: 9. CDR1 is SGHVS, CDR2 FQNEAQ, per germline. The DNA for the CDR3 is TGTGCCAGCAGCTTAGCGCTGAGACTAGCGGGAGTTACCTCCTACGAGCAGTACTTC. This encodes CASSLALRLAGVTSYEQYF.

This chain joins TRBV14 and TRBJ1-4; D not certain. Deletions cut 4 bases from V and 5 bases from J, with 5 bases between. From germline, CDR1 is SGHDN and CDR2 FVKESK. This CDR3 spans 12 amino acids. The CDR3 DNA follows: TGTGCCAGCAGCCCTAGGAATGAAAAACTGTTTTTT. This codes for CASSPRNEKLFF.

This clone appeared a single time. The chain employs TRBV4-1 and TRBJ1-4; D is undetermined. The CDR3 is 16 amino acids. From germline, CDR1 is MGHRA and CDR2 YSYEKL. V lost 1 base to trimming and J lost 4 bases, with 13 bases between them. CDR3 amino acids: CASSQVKGGYNEKLFF. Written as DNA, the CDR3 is TGCGCCAGCAGCCAAGTCAAGGGAGGGTATAATGAAAAACTGTTTTTT.

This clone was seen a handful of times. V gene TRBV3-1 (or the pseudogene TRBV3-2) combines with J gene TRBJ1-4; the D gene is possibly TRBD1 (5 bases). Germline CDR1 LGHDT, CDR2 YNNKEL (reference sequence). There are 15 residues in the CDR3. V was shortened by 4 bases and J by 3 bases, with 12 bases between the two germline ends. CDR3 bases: TGTGCCAGCAGCCTCCGGTGGGGGGCTAATGAAAAACTGTTTTTT. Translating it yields CASSLRWGANEKLFF.

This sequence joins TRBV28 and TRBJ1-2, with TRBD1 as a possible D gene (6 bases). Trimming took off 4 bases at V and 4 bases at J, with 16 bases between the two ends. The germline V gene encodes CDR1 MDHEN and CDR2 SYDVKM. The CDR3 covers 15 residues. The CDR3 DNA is TGTGCCAGCAGTTCCGCCAGGGGAGCGGTCTATGGCTACACCTTC. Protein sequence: CASSSARGAVYGYTF.

CDR3 sequence reads: CASSSLGPTYEQYF. CDR3 bases: TGCGCCAGCAGCTCCCTGGGGCCAACTTACGAGCAGTACTTC. The genes are TRBV5-1 and TRBJ2-7; a possible D gene is TRBD1 (5 bases). Germline V gene lookup returns CDR1 SGHRS and CDR2 YFSETQ. The germline V and J ends were trimmed by 3 bases and 4 bases, with 14 bases remaining between them. The CDR3 sequence is 14 residues long.

DNA for the CDR3: TGTGCCAGTAGTCCTCGGGAGAGCACAGATACGCAGTATTTT. Its protein is CASSPRESTDTQYF. This chain uses TRBV19 with TRBJ2-3; D is perhaps TRBD2 (6 bases). Trimming shortened V by 5 bases and J by 0 bases, and 9 bases separated the two germline ends. The CDR3 sequence is 14 residues long. Germline V gene lookup returns CDR1 LNHDA and CDR2 SQIVND (reference sequence).

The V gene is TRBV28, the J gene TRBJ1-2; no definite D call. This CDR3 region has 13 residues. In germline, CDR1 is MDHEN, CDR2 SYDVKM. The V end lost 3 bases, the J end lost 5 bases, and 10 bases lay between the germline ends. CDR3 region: CASSLSRSYGYTF. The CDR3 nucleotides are TGTGCCAGCAGTTTGAGTCGGAGTTATGGCTACACCTTC.

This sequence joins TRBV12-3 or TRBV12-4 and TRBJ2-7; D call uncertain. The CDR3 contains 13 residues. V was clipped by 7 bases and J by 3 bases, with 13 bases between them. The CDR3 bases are TGTGCCAGCAAGCCGGACGTAGACTACGAGCAGTACTTC. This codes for CASKPDVDYEQYF.

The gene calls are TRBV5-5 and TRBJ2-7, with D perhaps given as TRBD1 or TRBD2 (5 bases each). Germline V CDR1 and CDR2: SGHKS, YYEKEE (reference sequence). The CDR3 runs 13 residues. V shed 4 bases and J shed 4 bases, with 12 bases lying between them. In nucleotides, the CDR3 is TGTGCCAGCAGCCAGGGACCTTATTACGAGCAGTACTTC. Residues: CASSQGPYYEQYF.

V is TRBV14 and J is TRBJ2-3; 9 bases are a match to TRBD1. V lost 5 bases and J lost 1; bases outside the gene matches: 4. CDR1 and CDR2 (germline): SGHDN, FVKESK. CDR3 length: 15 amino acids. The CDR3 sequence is CASSTRTGGTDTQYF. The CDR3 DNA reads TGTGCCAGCAGCACCCGGACAGGGGGCACAGATACGCAGTATTTT.

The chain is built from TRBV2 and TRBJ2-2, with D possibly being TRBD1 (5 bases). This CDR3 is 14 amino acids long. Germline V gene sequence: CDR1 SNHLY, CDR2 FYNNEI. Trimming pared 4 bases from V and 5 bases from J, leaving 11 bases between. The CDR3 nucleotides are TGTGCCAGCAGTGTGAAGGGGTATACCGGGGAGCTGTTTTTT. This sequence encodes CASSVKGYTGELFF. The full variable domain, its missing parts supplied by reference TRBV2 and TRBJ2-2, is EPEVTQTPSHQVTQMGQEVILRCVPISNHLYFYWYRQILGQKVEFLVSFYNNEISEKSEIFDDQFSVERPDGSNFTLKIRSTKLEDSAMYFCASSVKGYTGELFFGEGSRLTVL.

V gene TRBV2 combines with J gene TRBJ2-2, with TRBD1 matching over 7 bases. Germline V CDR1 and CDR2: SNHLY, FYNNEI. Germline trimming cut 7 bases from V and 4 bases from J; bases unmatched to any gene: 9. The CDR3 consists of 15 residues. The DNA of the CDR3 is TGTGCCAGCACCGAACAGGGGTCGGGCACCGGGGAGCTGTTTTTT. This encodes CASTEQGSGTGELFF.

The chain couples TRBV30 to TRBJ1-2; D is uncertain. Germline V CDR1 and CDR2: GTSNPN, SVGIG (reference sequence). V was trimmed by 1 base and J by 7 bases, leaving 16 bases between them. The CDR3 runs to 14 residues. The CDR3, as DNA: TGTGCCTGGAGTGACACGGACCTATTCCCTGGCTACACCTTC. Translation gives CAWSDTDLFPGYTF.

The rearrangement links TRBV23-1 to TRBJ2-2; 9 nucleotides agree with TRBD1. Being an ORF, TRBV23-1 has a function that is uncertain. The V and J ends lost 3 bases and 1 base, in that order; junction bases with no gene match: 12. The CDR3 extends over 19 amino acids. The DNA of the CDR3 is TGCGCCAGCAGTCACCCGAGGGACAGGGTCCCGAAGAACACCGGGGAGCTGTTTTTT. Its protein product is CASSHPRDRVPKNTGELFF.

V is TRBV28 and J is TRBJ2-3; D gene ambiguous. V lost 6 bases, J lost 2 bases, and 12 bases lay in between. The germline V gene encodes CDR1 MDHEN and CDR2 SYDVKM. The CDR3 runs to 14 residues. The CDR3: CASSPRTVTDTQYF. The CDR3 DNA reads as TGTGCCAGCAGCCCCCGGACCGTCACAGATACGCAGTATTTT. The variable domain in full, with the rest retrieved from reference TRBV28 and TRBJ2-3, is DVKVTQSSRYLVKRTGEKVFLECVQDMDHENMFWYRQDPGLGLRLIYFSYDVKMKEKGDIPEGYSVSREKKERFSLILESASTNQTSMYLCASSPRTVTDTQYFGPGTRLTVL.

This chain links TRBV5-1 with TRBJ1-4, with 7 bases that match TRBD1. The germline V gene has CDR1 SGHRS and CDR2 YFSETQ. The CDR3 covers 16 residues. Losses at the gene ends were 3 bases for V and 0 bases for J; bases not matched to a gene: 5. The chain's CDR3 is CASSSTGATTNEKLFF. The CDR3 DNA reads TGCGCCAGCAGCTCCACAGGGGCAACAACTAATGAAAAACTGTTTTTT. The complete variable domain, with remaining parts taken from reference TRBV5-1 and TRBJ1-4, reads KAGVTQTPRYLIKTRGQQVTLSCSPISGHRSVSWYQQTPGQGLQFLFEYFSETQRNKGNFPGRFSGRQFSNSRSEMNVSTLELGDSALYLCASSSTGATTNEKLFFGSGTQLSVL.

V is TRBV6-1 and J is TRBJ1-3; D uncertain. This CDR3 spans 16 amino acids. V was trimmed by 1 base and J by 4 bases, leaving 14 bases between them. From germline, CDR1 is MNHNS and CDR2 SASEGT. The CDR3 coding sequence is TGTGCCAGCAGTGAAGGGCGGAATGCTCTGGGAAACACCATATATTTT. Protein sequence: CASSEGRNALGNTIYF.

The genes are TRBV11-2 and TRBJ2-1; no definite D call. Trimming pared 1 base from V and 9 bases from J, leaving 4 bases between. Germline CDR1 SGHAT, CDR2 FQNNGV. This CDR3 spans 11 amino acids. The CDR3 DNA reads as TGTGCCAGCAGCTTAGGAGGTGAGCAGTTCTTC. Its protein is CASSLGGEQFF.

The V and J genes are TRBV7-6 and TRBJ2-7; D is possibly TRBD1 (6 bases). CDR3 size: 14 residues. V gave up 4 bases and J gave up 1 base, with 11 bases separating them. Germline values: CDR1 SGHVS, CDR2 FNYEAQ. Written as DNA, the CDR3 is TGTGCCAGCAGCTCCCGGACAGATTCCTACGAGCAGTACTTC. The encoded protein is CASSSRTDSYEQYF.

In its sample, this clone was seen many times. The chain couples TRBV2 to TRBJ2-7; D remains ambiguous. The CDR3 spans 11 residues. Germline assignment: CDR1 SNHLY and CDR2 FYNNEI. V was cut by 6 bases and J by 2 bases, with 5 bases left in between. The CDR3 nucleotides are TGTGCCAGCAGGATGACCTACGAGCAGTACTTC. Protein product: CASRMTYEQYF.